This TCR beta chain was captured in a study of T-cell reconstitution after alpha-beta-depleted transplantation in children. After removal of 1 base from V and 8 bases from J, the junction contained 2 bases not matched to a gene. CDR3 size: 14 residues. Germline V gene data show CDR1 as LGHNT and CDR2 as FRNRAP. Preparation of the TCRbeta library used unique molecular identifiers. TCRdb re-analysed the PCR reads in MiXCR, keeping a single row per CDR3 protein. The data hold about 420,000 distinct CDR3 sequences, with approximately 11% observed a single time. Sequencing used PBMCs from the stem cell graft donor, obtained from the stem cell graft. The sequence was collected from a human donor who donated a stem cell graft to a child with acute myeloid leukemia. V usage is TRBV12-5 and J usage is TRBJ2-1; 10 nucleotides agree with TRBD2. CDR3 nucleotides: TGTGCTAGTGGTTTGGGGACTAGCGGTCATGAGCAGTTCTTC. Translating it yields CASGLGTSGHEQFF.